Reported below is one T cell receptor (beta chain). This sample was included in a study of blood T cell repertoires in COVID-19. Background on the study: Sample material is recorded as cDNA or gDNA derived from T cells, B-cell-depleted T cells, or PBMCs.

The CDR3 covers 16 residues. In the authors' methods: Reference gene primer amplification yielded estimated nucleated cell counts. Sequencing used immunoSEQ multiplex PCR; TCRdb keeps in-frame clones, though not all of them. V and J calls and clone size come straight from that table; D and trimming were deduced from the DNA. The sample lists hundreds of thousands of clones; 65% to 90% were seen once. The clonotype comes from a woman aged 80 or over with active or convalescent COVID-19. V and J are TRBV1 and TRBJ2-7; whether TRBD2, the table's D call, matches the DNA was not checked. TRBV1 is assigned pseudogene status. Sequenced: peripheral blood. CDR3 coding DNA: TGCACCAGCAGCCAAGAGGATGGCGGGGGGGCCGGTGAGCAGTACTTC. Protein sequence: CTSSQEDGGGAGEQYF.